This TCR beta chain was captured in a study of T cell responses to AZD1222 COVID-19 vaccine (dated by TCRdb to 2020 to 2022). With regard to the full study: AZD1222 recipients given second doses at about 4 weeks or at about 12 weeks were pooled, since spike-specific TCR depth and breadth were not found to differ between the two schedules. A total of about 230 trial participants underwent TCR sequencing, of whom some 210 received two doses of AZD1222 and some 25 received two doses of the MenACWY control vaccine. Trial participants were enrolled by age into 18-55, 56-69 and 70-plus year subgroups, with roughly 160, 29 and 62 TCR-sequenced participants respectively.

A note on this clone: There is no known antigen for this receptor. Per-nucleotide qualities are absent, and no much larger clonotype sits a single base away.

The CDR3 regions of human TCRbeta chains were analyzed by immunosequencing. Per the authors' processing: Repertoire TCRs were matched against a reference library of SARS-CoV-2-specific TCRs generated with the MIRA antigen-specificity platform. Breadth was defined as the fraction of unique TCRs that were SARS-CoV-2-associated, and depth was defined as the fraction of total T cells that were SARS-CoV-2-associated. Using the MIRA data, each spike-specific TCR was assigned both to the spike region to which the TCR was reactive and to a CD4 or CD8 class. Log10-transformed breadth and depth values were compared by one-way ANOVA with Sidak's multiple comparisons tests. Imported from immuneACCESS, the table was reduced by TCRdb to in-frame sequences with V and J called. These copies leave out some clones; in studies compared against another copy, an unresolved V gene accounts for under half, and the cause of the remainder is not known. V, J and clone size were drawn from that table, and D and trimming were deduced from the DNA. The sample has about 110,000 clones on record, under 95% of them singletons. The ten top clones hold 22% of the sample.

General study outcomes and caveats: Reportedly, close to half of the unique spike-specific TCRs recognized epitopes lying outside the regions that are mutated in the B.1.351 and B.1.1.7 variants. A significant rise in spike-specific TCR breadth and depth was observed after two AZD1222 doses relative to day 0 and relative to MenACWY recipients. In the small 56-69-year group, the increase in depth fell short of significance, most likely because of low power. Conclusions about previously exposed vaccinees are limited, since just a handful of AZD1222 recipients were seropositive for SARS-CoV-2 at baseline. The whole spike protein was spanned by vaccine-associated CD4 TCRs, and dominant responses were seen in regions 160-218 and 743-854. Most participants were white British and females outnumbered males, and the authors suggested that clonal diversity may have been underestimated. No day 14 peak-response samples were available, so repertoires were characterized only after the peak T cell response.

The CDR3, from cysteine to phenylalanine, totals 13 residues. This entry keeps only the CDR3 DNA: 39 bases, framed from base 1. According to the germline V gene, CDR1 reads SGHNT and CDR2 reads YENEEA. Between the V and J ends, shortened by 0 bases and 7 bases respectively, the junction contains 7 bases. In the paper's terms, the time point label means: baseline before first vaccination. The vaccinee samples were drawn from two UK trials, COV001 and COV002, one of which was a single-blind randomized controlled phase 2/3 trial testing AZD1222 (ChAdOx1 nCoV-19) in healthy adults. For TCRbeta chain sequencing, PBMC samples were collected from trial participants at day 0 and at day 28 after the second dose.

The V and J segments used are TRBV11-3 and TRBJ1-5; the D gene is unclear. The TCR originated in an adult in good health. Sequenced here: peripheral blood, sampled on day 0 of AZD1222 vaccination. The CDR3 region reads CASSLDRVQPQHF. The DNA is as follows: TGTGCCAGCAGCTTAGATCGGGTCCAGCCCCAGCATTTT. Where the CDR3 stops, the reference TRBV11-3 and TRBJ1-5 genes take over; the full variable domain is EAGVVQSPRYKIIEKKQPVAFWCNPISGHNTLYWYLQNLGQGPELLIRYENEEAVDDSQLPKDRFSAERLKGVDSTLKIQPAELGDSAVYLCASSLDRVQPQHFGDGTRLSIL.